The 15 T cell receptor beta chains in this list originate from one sample, sequenced in a study of blood T cell repertoires in COVID-19. Clones were sequenced by immunoSEQ multiplex PCR, and TCRdb holds only the in-frame ones, with some missing. The sample includes about 260,000 clones, around 87% of them seen just once. The sample was peripheral blood. The receptors derive from a woman between 40 and 55 years old who had recovered from COVID-19.

The rearrangement links TRBV19 to TRBJ2-2; possible D gene TRBD2, 6 bases. The V end lost 5 bases, the J end lost 0 bases, and 10 bases lay between the germline ends. The CDR3 loop spans 15 amino acids. Per the germline V gene, CDR1 is LNHDA and CDR2 is SQIVND (reference sequence). The CDR3 loop is CASSPGTSNTGELFF. The CDR3 coding sequence is TGTGCCAGTAGTCCCGGGACTTCGAACACCGGGGAGCTGTTTTTT.

The chain links TRBV16 to TRBJ1-1, with 11 positions matching TRBD1. The trim removed 7 bases at V and 3 bases at J, leaving 4 bases unmatched. The CDR3 is 14 amino acids. CDR1 is KGHSY, CDR2 FQNENV, per germline. The CDR3, as DNA: TGTGCCAGCACCCGGGACAGGGGGGACACTGAAGCTTTCTTT. Protein sequence: CASTRDRGDTEAFF. Together with reference TRBV16 and TRBJ1-1, the CDR3 gives the full variable domain: GEEVAQTPKHLVRGEGQKAKLYCAPIKGHSYVFWYQQVLKNEFKFLISFQNENVFDETGMPKERFSAKCLPNSPCSLEIQATKLEDSAVYFCASTRDRGDTEAFFGQGTRLTVV.

The chain couples TRBV24-1 to TRBJ1-2, with 10 bases matching TRBD1. The CDR3 runs 16 residues. Germline CDR1 KGHDR, CDR2 SFDVKD. J gave up 4 bases and V 4 bases, and 8 bases lay outside the gene matches. The CDR3 sequence: CATSDVDRGRGYGYTF. Here the CDR3 DNA reads TGTGCCACCAGTGACGTCGACAGGGGGCGCGGCTATGGCTACACCTTC.

The chain links TRBV7-6 to TRBJ2-3, with 8 bases aligning to TRBD1. The junction had 9 bases not matched to a gene; V was cut back by 7 bases and J by 3 bases. The germline V gene encodes CDR1 SGHVS and CDR2 FNYEAQ. CDR3 length: 15 residues. The chain's CDR3 is CASKAGDRRTDTQYF. The CDR3 coding sequence is TGTGCCAGCAAGGCCGGGGACAGGCGGACAGATACGCAGTATTTT.

V gene TRBV11-2 combines with J gene TRBJ1-1, with D hard to call. The V gene's germline CDR1 is SGHAT and CDR2 FQNNGV. There are 13 residues in the CDR3. V was shortened by 5 bases and J by 7 bases, with 14 bases between the two germline ends. CDR3 residues: CASSGQTPYEAFF. The DNA for the CDR3 is TGTGCCAGCAGCGGCCAAACCCCGTATGAAGCTTTCTTT.

The chain joins TRBV5-1 to TRBJ2-3; D gene ambiguous. Germline CDR1 is SGHRS and CDR2 is YFSETQ. The CDR3 spans 14 residues. Trimming left V 0 bases short and J 1 base short, with 6 bases between. As DNA, the CDR3 is TGCGCCAGCAGCTTGGCTCCAGGCACAGATACGCAGTATTTT. Translation: CASSLAPGTDTQYF. Based on the CDR3 plus reference TRBV5-1 and TRBJ2-3, the full variable domain is KAGVTQTPRYLIKTRGQQVTLSCSPISGHRSVSWYQQTPGQGLQFLFEYFSETQRNKGNFPGRFSGRQFSNSRSEMNVSTLELGDSALYLCASSLAPGTDTQYFGPGTRLTVL.

This clone occurred once. V gene TRBV9 combines with J gene TRBJ2-1; TRBD2 agrees at 8 bases. Germline trimming cut 6 bases from V and 7 bases from J; bases unmatched to any gene: 12. This CDR3 contains 15 residues. Looked up from germline, CDR1 is SGDLS and CDR2 is YYNGEE. The CDR3: CASTPGVAGFNEQFF. CDR3 bases: TGTGCCAGCACCCCTGGAGTAGCGGGGTTTAATGAGCAGTTCTTC.

The chain is built from TRBV6-5 and TRBJ2-5, with 8 bases that match TRBD1. V shed 6 bases, J shed 3 bases, and the junction held 6 bases outside the gene matches. CDR3 length: 14 amino acids. Germline CDR1 and CDR2: MNHEY and SVGAGI. This chain's CDR3 is CASRAGTGEETQYF. DNA for the CDR3: TGTGCCAGCAGGGCCGGGACAGGAGAAGAGACCCAGTACTTC.

The CDR3 nucleotides read TGCAGCGGCCTTCGGGGGGGTGGCACTGAAGCTTTCTTT. It encodes CSGLRGGGTEAFF. The chain is built from TRBV29-1 and TRBJ1-1, with D maybe TRBD1 (5 bases). CDR3 length: 13 amino acids. Germline lookup yields CDR1 SQVTM and CDR2 ANQGSEA. The ends were cut back, 7 bases at V and 4 bases at J, with 16 bases in the middle.

The rearrangement links TRBV5-6 to TRBJ1-2, with TRBD1 identical over 7 bases. Germline V gives CDR1 SGHDT, CDR2 YYEEEE. The CDR3 runs to 15 residues. J lost 3 bases, V lost 1 base, and 6 bases had no gene match. CDR3 sequence (DNA): TGTGCCAGCAGCTTGCTAGGGGGCGTAGACTATGGCTACACCTTC. It specifies CASSLLGGVDYGYTF.

The chain combines TRBV27 with TRBJ1-6; D remains ambiguous. The V gene lost 2 bases and the J gene lost 2 bases, with 7 bases spanning the gap. The germline gives CDR1 MNHEY, CDR2 SMNVEV (reference sequence). The CDR3 covers 15 residues. CDR3 sequence: CASSLEFAYNSPLHF. In nucleotides, the CDR3 is TGTGCCAGCAGTTTAGAGTTCGCCTATAATTCACCCCTCCACTTT.

This sequence joins TRBV5-4 and TRBJ2-3; 9 positions match TRBD1. V lost 1 base to trimming and J lost 1 base; unmatched junction nucleotides: 4. The CDR3 loop spans 16 amino acids. Germline CDR1 reads SGHNT; CDR2 reads YYREEE (reference sequence). The CDR3 protein is CASSLRRDRGTDTQYF. Written as DNA, the CDR3 is TGTGCCAGCAGCTTGAGAAGGGACAGGGGCACAGATACGCAGTATTTT.

This clone came up a few times. The rearrangement uses TRBV2 and TRBJ1-1, with D possibly being TRBD1 (6 bases). CDR1 and CDR2 (germline): SNHLY, FYNNEI. Trimming removed 6 bases at V and 7 bases at J, with 15 bases between. The CDR3 runs to 13 residues. CDR3 DNA: TGTGCCAGCAGACCTTACCGGGACATTGAAGCTTTCTTT. Translated: CASRPYRDIEAFF.

This sequence joins TRBV6-5 and TRBJ1-1; the D gene is possibly TRBD1 (6 bases). This CDR3 region has 14 residues. The V and J ends lost 7 bases and 0 bases respectively, with 12 bases between them. Germline V gene data show CDR1 as MNHEY and CDR2 as SVGAGI. Here the CDR3 reads CASTSGQLNTEAFF. In DNA, the CDR3 is TGTGCCAGCACCTCCGGACAGCTGAACACTGAAGCTTTCTTT.

This clone occurred a few times. The chain links TRBV10-1 to TRBJ2-1; TRBD1 matches at 7 bases. Germline V gene data show CDR1 as WNHNN and CDR2 as SYGVQD (reference sequence). CDR3 length equals 15 residues. V lost 4 bases and J lost 5; bases outside the gene matches: 8. CDR3 in DNA: TGCGCCAGCAGTGGCCTATCCGGGACAGACAATGAGCAGTTCTTC. Its protein product is CASSGLSGTDNEQFF.